This T cell receptor beta chain comes out of a study of T cell repertoires in cytomegalovirus infection. Study-level findings and limits: There were HLA-C-restricted CMV-specific TCR beta clonotypes dominating the ex vivo response.

One entry per CDR3 protein, called by TCRdb with MiXCR from the reads. Counted here are some 940,000 distinct CDR3 sequences, approximately 30% occurring once; the ten biggest clones make up roughly 12%. Germline V CDR1 and CDR2: SEHNR, FQNEAQ (reference sequence). CDR3 length equals 14 residues. Trimming at V came to 2 bases and at J to 5 bases, leaving 4 bases not matched to a gene. A remark on this clonotype: No antigen is known for it.

Sequenced material: cultured CD8+ T cells from PBMCs, taken from culture after CMV antigen stimulation. This TCR derives from a human donor in good health (CMV status not recorded). Some clones in this sample may be carry-over from other donors' samples. The chain is built from TRBV7-9 and TRBJ1-2, with TRBD1 matching over 8 bases. CDR3 loop: CASSLLGQEYGYTF. CDR3 coding DNA: TGTGCCAGCAGCTTATTGGGACAGGAATATGGCTACACCTTC.